The 27 T cell receptor beta chains presented below share a single source sample, sequenced in a study of shared clonotypes between healthy human individuals. Clones were sequenced by immunoSEQ multiplex PCR, and TCRdb holds only the in-frame ones, with some missing. The data contain roughly 2,000,000 clones, 93% of them singletons. The naive CD8 fraction comprised CD45RO-negative cells positively selected for CCR7 and excluded terminally differentiated effector memory CD45RA+ cells. Sequencing was done on a sample of naive CD8+ T cells from PBMCs. These receptors all stem from a man aged 18 to 30 in good health. Some clones in this sample may be carry-over from other donors' samples.

This rearrangement joins TRBV19 to TRBJ2-7; TRBD2 matches 15 bases. Trimming at V came to 1 base and at J to 6 bases, leaving 4 bases not matched to a gene. The germline V gene has CDR1 LNHDA and CDR2 SQIVND (reference sequence). The CDR3 is 16 residues long. CDR3 loop: CASSIGTSGRAGEQYF. The CDR3 nucleotides are TGTGCCAGTAGTATAGGGACTAGCGGGAGGGCCGGCGAGCAGTACTTC.

This sequence joins TRBV5-1 and TRBJ2-1; TRBD1 matches at 7 bases. V gave up 5 bases and J gave up 3 bases; unmatched junction bases: 14. Germline V lookup: CDR1 SGHRS, CDR2 YFSETQ. The CDR3 is made up of 17 amino acids. In nucleotides, the CDR3 is TGCGCCAGCAGGCCCGGACAGGTTGGTGGCGTCTACAATGAGCAGTTCTTC. This translates into CASRPGQVGGVYNEQFF. Full variable domain (outside the CDR3, taken from reference TRBV5-1 and TRBJ2-1): KAGVTQTPRYLIKTRGQQVTLSCSPISGHRSVSWYQQTPGQGLQFLFEYFSETQRNKGNFPGRFSGRQFSNSRSEMNVSTLELGDSALYLCASRPGQVGGVYNEQFFGPGTRLTVL.

This sequence joins TRBV6-1 and TRBJ2-7; 8 bases agree with TRBD1. Germline loops: CDR1 MNHNS, CDR2 SASEGT. This CDR3 comprises 14 residues. V was clipped by 3 bases and J by 12 bases; unmatched bases: 13. CDR3 bases: TGTGCCAGCAGTGACCGGACAGGGCGAGACGCAAGGTACTTC. It encodes CASSDRTGRDARYF.

The genes are TRBV19 and TRBJ2-7, with unresolved D. This CDR3 has 16 residues. CDR1 LNHDA and CDR2 SQIVND come from the germline V gene (reference sequence). Trimming shortened V by 2 bases and J by 7 bases, and 21 bases separated the two germline ends. CDR3 sequence (DNA): TGTGCCAGTAGTATACGTGCAGGACCGACGCAGTGGGAGCAGTACTTC. Translating gives CASSIRAGPTQWEQYF.

V gene TRBV13 combines with J gene TRBJ2-7; D is perhaps TRBD1 or TRBD2 (6 bases each). CDR1 is PRHDT and CDR2 is FYEKMQ in the germline V gene (reference sequence). The CDR3 sequence is 14 residues long. With 4 bases removed from V and 3 bases from J, the gap between germline ends came to 13 bases. CDR3 nucleotides: TGTGCCAGCAGCTCTCGGGGGCTACACTACGAGCAGTACTTC. Its translation is CASSSRGLHYEQYF. The full variable domain, its missing parts supplied by reference TRBV13 and TRBJ2-7, is AAGVIQSPRHLIKEKRETATLKCYPIPRHDTVYWYQQGPGQDPQFLISFYEKMQSDKGSIPDRFSAQQFSDYHSELNMSSLELGDSALYFCASSSRGLHYEQYFGPGTRLTVT.

The genes are TRBV15 and TRBJ2-1, with 11 bases matching TRBD2. Per the germline V gene, CDR1 is LNHNV and CDR2 is YYDKDF (reference sequence). The CDR3 length is 17 residues. V lost 1 base to trimming and J lost 2 bases; unmatched junction nucleotides: 4. This CDR3 reads CATSRAGLAATYNEQFF. CDR3 coding DNA: TGTGCCACCAGCAGAGCGGGACTAGCGGCGACCTACAATGAGCAGTTCTTC.

This chain links TRBV15 with TRBJ2-3, with 7 positions matching TRBD2. The CDR3 extends over 16 amino acids. Trimming at V came to 0 bases and at J to 1 base, leaving 4 bases not matched to a gene. Germline V gene lookup returns CDR1 LNHNV and CDR2 YYDKDF (reference sequence). This chain's CDR3 is CATSREAGVGTDTQYF. CDR3 bases: TGTGCCACCAGCAGAGAGGCGGGAGTGGGCACAGATACGCAGTATTTT.

Turning to this clone: The same CDR3 also results from other DNA sequences found in this sample. The chain uses TRBV7-2 and TRBJ2-1; D not resolved. This CDR3 comprises 12 residues. V was clipped by 5 bases and J by 4 bases, with 6 bases between them. CDR1 and CDR2 (germline): SGHTA, FQGNSA. The CDR3 DNA sequence: TGTGCCAGCAGCCCGCGGTACAATGAGCAGTTCTTC. Protein: CASSPRYNEQFF.

The CDR3 region is CASSLISGNQPQHF. For the CDR3, the DNA is TGTGCCAGCAGTTTAATATCCGGCAATCAGCCCCAGCATTTT. This chain joins TRBV28 and TRBJ1-5; D remains ambiguous. The length of the CDR3 is 14 residues. V lost 2 bases and J lost 2, with 7 bases in between. Germline V gene sequence: CDR1 MDHEN, CDR2 SYDVKM.

The V call is TRBV4-2, the J call TRBJ2-3; D remains unclear. The germline V gene encodes CDR1 LGHNA and CDR2 YNFKEQ. The CDR3 contains 13 residues. V lost 3 bases, J lost 4 bases, and 8 bases lay in between. CDR3 amino acids: CASSQDGSDTQYF. As DNA, the CDR3 is TGTGCCAGCAGCCAGGACGGATCAGATACGCAGTATTTT.

The genes are TRBV28 and TRBJ1-2; D unresolved. CDR3 length: 17 amino acids. Germline CDR1 and CDR2: MDHEN and SYDVKM. Trimming took 2 bases from V and 4 from J, leaving 20 bases between them. CDR3 region: CASSLIGSLPRGYGYTF. CDR3 coding DNA: TGTGCCAGCAGTTTAATAGGGTCCCTGCCTCGGGGCTATGGCTACACCTTC.

The rearrangement links TRBV20-1 to TRBJ2-1; no definite D call. The CDR3 runs to 11 residues. V was shortened by 6 bases and J by 4 bases, with 7 bases between the two germline ends. Germline loops: CDR1 DFQATT, CDR2 SNEGSKA (reference sequence). CDR3 nucleotide sequence: TGCAGTGCCAAACAGTACAATGAGCAGTTCTTC. This sequence encodes CSAKQYNEQFF.

V gene TRBV28 combines with J gene TRBJ1-2, with D uncertain. The CDR3 spans 16 residues. Trimming removed 3 bases at V and 5 bases at J, with 19 bases between. Per the germline V gene, CDR1 is MDHEN and CDR2 is SYDVKM. CDR3 nucleotides: TGTGCCAGCAGTTTTAGCTCGTTAGTCCGACTTTATGGCTACACCTTC. Encoded protein: CASSFSSLVRLYGYTF.

The V call is TRBV7-9, the J call TRBJ1-2; tentative D call: TRBD1 (6 bases). From germline, CDR1 is SEHNR and CDR2 FQNEAQ (reference sequence). V shed 5 bases and J shed 6 bases, with 19 bases lying between them. The CDR3 is 15 residues long. In DNA form, the CDR3 reads TGTGCCAGCAGCCAATGGGTGGGCAGGGGCGATGGCTACACCTTC. This encodes CASSQWVGRGDGYTF.

CDR3 sequence reads: CASSEGAHGYTF. The CDR3 DNA reads TGTGCCAGCAGCGAGGGGGCGCATGGCTACACCTTC. The chain combines TRBV7-6 with TRBJ1-2, with TRBD1 matching over 7 bases. The CDR3 spans 12 residues. V dropped 5 bases and J dropped 6; count of bases not matched to a gene: 3. CDR1 is SGHVS and CDR2 is FNYEAQ in the germline V gene. Drawing the rest from reference TRBV7-6 and TRBJ1-2, the complete variable domain is GAGVSQSPRYKVTKRGQDVALRCDPISGHVSLYWYRQALGQGPEFLTYFNYEAQQDKSGLPNDRFSAERPEGSISTLTIQRTEQRDSAMYRCASSEGAHGYTFGSGTRLTVV.

The chain uses TRBV28 and TRBJ2-7, with 9 nucleotides matching TRBD2. Losses at the gene ends were 5 bases for V and 5 bases for J; bases not matched to a gene: 16. Germline values: CDR1 MDHEN, CDR2 SYDVKM. CDR3 length: 17 residues. The CDR3 coding sequence is TGTGCCAGCAGTGCCGTCTTCTGGCGGGAGGGCCTGAACGAGCAGTACTTC. Its protein is CASSAVFWREGLNEQYF.

V usage is TRBV7-9 and J usage is TRBJ2-2; D is possibly TRBD1 (5 bases). The CDR3 runs to 14 residues. Trimming took 5 bases from V and 6 from J, leaving 13 bases between them. Per the germline V gene, CDR1 is SEHNR and CDR2 is FQNEAQ (reference sequence). This CDR3 reads CASSQTRGAGELFF. CDR3 bases: TGTGCCAGCAGCCAAACAAGGGGTGCCGGGGAGCTGTTTTTT. Together with reference TRBV7-9 and TRBJ2-2, the CDR3 gives the full variable domain: DTGVSQNPRHKITKRGQNVTFRCDPISEHNRLYWYRQTLGQGPEFLTYFQNEAQLEKSRLLSDRFSAERPKGSFSTLEIQRTEQGDSAMYLCASSQTRGAGELFFGEGSRLTVL.

The rearrangement links TRBV9 to TRBJ2-1, with TRBD2 as a possible D gene (6 bases). V was pared by 4 bases and J by 8 bases, with 19 bases between. This CDR3 spans 15 amino acids. Germline V CDR1 and CDR2: SGDLS, YYNGEE. The CDR3 DNA reads TGTGCCAGCAGCTACCGGGACTGGGCCAATGATGAGCAGTTCTTC. Protein sequence: CASSYRDWANDEQFF.

The DNA of the CDR3 is TGTGCCAGCAGTTTATCGGGACTAGCGGGAGGTGAAGAGCAGTACTTC. Its protein product is CASSLSGLAGGEEQYF. The rearrangement joins TRBV27 to TRBJ2-7; 15 positions match TRBD2. Germline V gives CDR1 MNHEY, CDR2 SMNVEV (reference sequence). V dropped 0 bases and J dropped 7; count of bases not matched to a gene: 4. The CDR3 extends over 16 amino acids.

The genes are TRBV18 and TRBJ2-7; D gene uncertain. The CDR3 covers 14 residues. From germline, CDR1 is KGHSH and CDR2 LQKENI. V was shortened by 5 bases and J by 3 bases, with 14 bases between the two germline ends. CDR3 bases: TGTGCCAGCTCAAGCGCTAGGTATTACTACGAGCAGTACTTC. Its protein is CASSSARYYYEQYF. The full variable domain, in which reference TRBV18 and TRBJ2-7 provide the parts outside the CDR3, is NAGVMQNPRHLVRRRGQEARLRCSPMKGHSHVYWYRQLPEEGLKFMVYLQKENIIDESGMPKERFSAEFPKEGPSILRIQQVVRGDSAAYFCASSSARYYYEQYFGPGTRLTVT.

A few counts support this clone. The genes are TRBV7-9 and TRBJ1-1, with 7 bases matching TRBD1. The germline V gene has CDR1 SEHNR and CDR2 FQNEAQ (reference sequence). Trimming at V came to 3 bases and at J to 1 base, leaving 11 bases not matched to a gene. There are 17 residues in the CDR3. DNA of the CDR3: TGTGCCAGCAGCTTGGAGGGGGCTCATCCTGGGAACACTGAAGCTTTCTTT. As protein: CASSLEGAHPGNTEAFF.

Comment on this clone: Other DNA sequences in this specimen translate into the identical CDR3. The genes are TRBV27 and TRBJ2-2; 9 bases agree with TRBD1. The CDR3 is 15 residues long. V dropped 5 bases and J dropped 2; count of bases not matched to a gene: 3. Germline V gene lookup returns CDR1 MNHEY and CDR2 SMNVEV (reference sequence). The CDR3 DNA reads as TGTGCCAGCAGTCCGGACAGGGGAAACACCGGGGAGCTGTTTTTT. Residues: CASSPDRGNTGELFF.

The chain combines TRBV7-9 with TRBJ1-2; D may be TRBD1 (5 bases). Germline CDR1 and CDR2: SEHNR and FQNEAQ (reference sequence). The CDR3 consists of 13 residues. The germline V and J ends were trimmed by 3 bases and 8 bases, with 13 bases remaining between them. CDR3 protein: CASSFPNGDGYTF. CDR3 nucleotide sequence: TGTGCCAGCAGCTTTCCCAATGGGGACGGCTACACCTTC.

The rearrangement joins TRBV4-1 to TRBJ1-1, with D uncertain. The CDR3 has 15 amino acids. Between the trimmed V and J ends, which lost 2 bases and 4 bases, there was a span of 14 bases. CDR1 and CDR2 (germline): MGHRA, YSYEKL. CDR3 sequence reads: CASSQTLGSGTEAFF. The CDR3 DNA reads TGCGCCAGCAGCCAAACATTAGGGAGTGGCACTGAAGCTTTCTTT.

The sample holds one count of this clone. A read error may explain this, as a much larger clone is one base away. Within the sample, other DNA sequences also encode this same CDR3. This chain connects TRBV28 to TRBJ1-1; D is unclear. V lost 2 bases, J lost 1 base, and 2 bases lay in between. CDR1 is MDHEN and CDR2 is SYDVKM in the germline V gene. This CDR3 contains 12 residues. Written as DNA, the CDR3 is TGTGCCAGCAGTTTAAGGAACACTGAAGCTTTCTTT. Encoded protein: CASSLRNTEAFF.

The chain joins TRBV5-6 to TRBJ2-7, with 8 nucleotides matching TRBD1. Trimming cost V 4 bases and J 7 bases; bases outside gene matches: 4. Germline V CDR1 and CDR2: SGHDT, YYEEEE. The CDR3 is 12 amino acids. CDR3 sequence: CASSRDRPEQYF. The DNA for the CDR3 is TGTGCCAGCAGCCGGGACAGGCCTGAGCAGTACTTC.

The rearrangement joins TRBV13 to TRBJ2-3, with 9 nucleotides matching TRBD2. V dropped 3 bases and J dropped 2; count of bases not matched to a gene: 3. The CDR3 totals 15 residues. Germline V gene sequence: CDR1 PRHDT, CDR2 FYEKMQ (reference sequence). The CDR3 is CASSLREGDTDTQYF. CDR3 bases: TGTGCCAGCAGCTTGCGGGAGGGGGACACAGATACGCAGTATTTT.